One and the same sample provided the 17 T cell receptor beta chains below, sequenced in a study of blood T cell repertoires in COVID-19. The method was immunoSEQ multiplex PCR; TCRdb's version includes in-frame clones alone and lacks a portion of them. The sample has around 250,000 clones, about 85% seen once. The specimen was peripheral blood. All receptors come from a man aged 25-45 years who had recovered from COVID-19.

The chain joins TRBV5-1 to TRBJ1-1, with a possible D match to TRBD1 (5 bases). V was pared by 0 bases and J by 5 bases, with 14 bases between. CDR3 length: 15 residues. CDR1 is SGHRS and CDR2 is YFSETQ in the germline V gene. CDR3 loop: CASSLDNGARTEAFF. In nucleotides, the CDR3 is TGCGCCAGCAGCTTGGACAATGGGGCGAGAACTGAAGCTTTCTTT.

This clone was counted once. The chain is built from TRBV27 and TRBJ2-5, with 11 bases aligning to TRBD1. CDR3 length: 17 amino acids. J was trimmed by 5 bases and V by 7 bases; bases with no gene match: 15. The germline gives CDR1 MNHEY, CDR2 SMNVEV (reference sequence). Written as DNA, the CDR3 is TGTGCCAGCAAAAGGTTGGCACGGACAGGGGGCGCGGAGACCCAGTACTTC. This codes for CASKRLARTGGAETQYF.

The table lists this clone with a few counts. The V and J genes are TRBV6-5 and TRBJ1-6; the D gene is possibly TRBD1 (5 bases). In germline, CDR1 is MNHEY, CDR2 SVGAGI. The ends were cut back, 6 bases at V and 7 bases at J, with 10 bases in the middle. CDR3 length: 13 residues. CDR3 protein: CASRQDGNSPLHF. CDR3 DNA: TGTGCCAGCAGACAGGACGGAAATTCACCCCTCCACTTT.

The CDR3 reads CASSNGVNPRGGRTDTQYF. In DNA, the CDR3 is TGTGCCAGTAGTAACGGGGTGAACCCCCGTGGGGGGAGAACAGATACGCAGTATTTT. This chain connects TRBV19 to TRBJ2-3; possible D gene TRBD2, 6 bases. CDR1 LNHDA and CDR2 SQIVND come from the germline V gene (reference sequence). Between the trimmed V and J ends, which lost 4 bases and 3 bases, there was a span of 26 bases. This CDR3 has 19 amino acids.

The CDR3 region is CASSFETPTSPLHF. The CDR3 region has the DNA TGTGCCAGCAGTTTTGAGACACCGACTTCACCCCTCCACTTT. The chain couples TRBV6-2 or TRBV6-3 to TRBJ1-6; D call uncertain. There are 14 residues in the CDR3. The V and J ends lost 4 bases and 9 bases respectively, with 13 bases between them. CDR1 is MNHEY and CDR2 is SVGEGT in the germline V gene.

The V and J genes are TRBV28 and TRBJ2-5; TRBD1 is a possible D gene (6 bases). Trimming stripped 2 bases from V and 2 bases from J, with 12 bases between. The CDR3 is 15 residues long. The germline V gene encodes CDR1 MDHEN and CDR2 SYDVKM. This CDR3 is CASSLRGGRQETQYF. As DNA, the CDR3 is TGTGCCAGCAGTTTAAGAGGGGGTCGGCAAGAGACCCAGTACTTC.

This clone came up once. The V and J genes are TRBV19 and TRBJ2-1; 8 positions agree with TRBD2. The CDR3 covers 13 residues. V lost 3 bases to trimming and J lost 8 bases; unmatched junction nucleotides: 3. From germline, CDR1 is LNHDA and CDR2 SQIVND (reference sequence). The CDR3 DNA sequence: TGTGCCAGTAGTATCGGGAGGGCCGATGAGCAGTTCTTC. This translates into CASSIGRADEQFF. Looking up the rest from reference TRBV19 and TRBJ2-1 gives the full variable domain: DGGITQSPKYLFRKEGQNVTLSCEQNLNHDAMYWYRQDPGQGLRLIYYSQIVNDFQKGDIAEGYSVSREKKESFPLTVTSAQKNPTAFYLCASSIGRADEQFFGPGTRLTVL.

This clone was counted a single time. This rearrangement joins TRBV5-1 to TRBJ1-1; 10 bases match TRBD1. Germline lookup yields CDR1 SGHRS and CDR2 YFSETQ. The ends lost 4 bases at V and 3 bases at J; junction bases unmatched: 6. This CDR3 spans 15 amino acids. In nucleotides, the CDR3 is TGCGCCAGCAGCCTAATGACAGGGGGCTACACTGAAGCTTTCTTT. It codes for CASSLMTGGYTEAFF.

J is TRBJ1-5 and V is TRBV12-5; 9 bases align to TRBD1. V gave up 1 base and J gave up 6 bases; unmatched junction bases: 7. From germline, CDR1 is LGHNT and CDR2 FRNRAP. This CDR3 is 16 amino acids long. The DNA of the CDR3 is TGTGCTAGTGGTTTGGCCGGGACAGGGTATACTCAGCCCCAGCATTTT. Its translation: CASGLAGTGYTQPQHF.

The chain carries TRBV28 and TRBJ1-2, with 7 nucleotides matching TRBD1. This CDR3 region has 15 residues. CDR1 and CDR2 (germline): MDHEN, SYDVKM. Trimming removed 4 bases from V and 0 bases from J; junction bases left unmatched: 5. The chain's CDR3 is CASSSTGEANYGYTF. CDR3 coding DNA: TGTGCCAGCAGTTCTACAGGGGAAGCTAACTATGGCTACACCTTC.

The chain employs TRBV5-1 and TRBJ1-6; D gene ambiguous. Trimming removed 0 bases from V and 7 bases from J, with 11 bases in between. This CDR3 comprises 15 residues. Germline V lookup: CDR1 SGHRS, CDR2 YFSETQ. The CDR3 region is CASSLGGYLNSPLHF. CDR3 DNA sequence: TGCGCCAGCAGCTTGGGAGGGTACCTGAATTCACCCCTCCACTTT.

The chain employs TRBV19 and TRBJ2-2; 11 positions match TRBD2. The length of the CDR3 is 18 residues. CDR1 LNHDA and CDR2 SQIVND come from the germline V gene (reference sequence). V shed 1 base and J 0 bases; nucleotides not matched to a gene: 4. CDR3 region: CASSIGLAGGSNTGELFF. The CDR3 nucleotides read TGTGCCAGTAGTATAGGGCTAGCGGGGGGCTCGAACACCGGGGAGCTGTTTTTT.

CDR3 in DNA: TGTGCCAGCAGCTCTTCCGACAATCACTATGGCTACACCTTC. This gives the protein CASSSSDNHYGYTF. The chain has TRBV7-2 and TRBJ1-2; the D is unclear. The ends were cut back, 4 bases at V and 3 bases at J, with 12 bases in the middle. CDR1 is SGHTA, CDR2 FQGNSA, per germline. CDR3 size: 14 residues.

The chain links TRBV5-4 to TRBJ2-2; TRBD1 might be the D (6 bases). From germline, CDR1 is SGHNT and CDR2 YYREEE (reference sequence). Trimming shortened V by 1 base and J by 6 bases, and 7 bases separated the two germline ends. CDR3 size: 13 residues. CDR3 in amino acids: CASSLYRAGELFF. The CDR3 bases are TGTGCCAGCAGCTTGTACAGGGCCGGGGAGCTGTTTTTT.

The CDR3 sequence is CASSLGGSGPQHF. The CDR3 DNA follows: TGTGCCAGCAGCTTGGGGGGTAGCGGGCCCCAGCATTTT. The rearrangement joins TRBV5-4 to TRBJ1-5; D is unclear. Germline CDR1 is SGHNT and CDR2 is YYREEE (reference sequence). The CDR3 runs 13 residues. Trimming left V 0 bases short and J 9 bases short, with 10 bases between.

The CDR3 DNA is TGTGCCAGCTCACCTGGGGGGAGCTCCTATAATTCACCCCTCCACTTT. This encodes CASSPGGSSYNSPLHF. The V and J genes are TRBV18 and TRBJ1-6; D might be TRBD1 (5 bases). CDR1 and CDR2 from the germline V gene are KGHSH and LQKENI. The CDR3 runs 16 residues. Trimming cost V 3 bases and J 0 bases, with 9 bases left between them.

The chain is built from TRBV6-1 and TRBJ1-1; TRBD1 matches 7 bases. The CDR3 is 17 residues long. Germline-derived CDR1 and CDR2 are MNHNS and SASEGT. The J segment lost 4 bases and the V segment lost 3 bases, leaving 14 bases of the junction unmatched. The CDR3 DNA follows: TGTGCCAGCAGTGACCCGTCCGATACAGGGGTTCTCACTGAAGCTTTCTTT. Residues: CASSDPSDTGVLTEAFF.